This T cell receptor (beta chain) was profiled in a study of chronic HIV infection and antiretroviral therapy. This clonotype was detected a few times. Germline CDR1 and CDR2: LGHNA and YSLEER. V lost 1 base and J lost 6; bases outside the gene matches: 7. This CDR3 is 16 amino acids long. TCRdb analysed the 5' RACE reads with MiXCR anew, one entry per CDR3 protein. Here the sample spans about 38,000 distinct CDR3 sequences, more than 8% being singletons. Sequencing input: peripheral blood. This clonotype was sampled from an adult who had HIV and had not received antiretroviral therapy, or was an uninfected healthy control (not recorded which). V gene TRBV4-3 combines with J gene TRBJ2-3, with 10 bases identical to TRBD2. The CDR3 reads CASSQALAGEGDTQYF. The CDR3 region has the DNA TGCGCCAGCAGCCAAGCGCTAGCGGGAGAGGGGGATACGCAGTATTTT.